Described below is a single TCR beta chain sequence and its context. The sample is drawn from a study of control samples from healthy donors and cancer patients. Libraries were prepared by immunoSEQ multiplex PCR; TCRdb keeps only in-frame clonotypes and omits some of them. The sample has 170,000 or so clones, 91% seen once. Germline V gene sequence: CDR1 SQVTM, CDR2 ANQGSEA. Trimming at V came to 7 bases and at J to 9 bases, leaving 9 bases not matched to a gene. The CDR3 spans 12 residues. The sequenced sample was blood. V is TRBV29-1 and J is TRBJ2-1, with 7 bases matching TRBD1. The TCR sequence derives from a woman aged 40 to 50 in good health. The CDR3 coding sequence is TGCAGCGGGAGACAGGGTTCGAGTGAGCAGTTCTTC. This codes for CSGRQGSSEQFF.